Below are 8 T cell receptor beta chains sequenced from a single sample in a study of blood T cell repertoires in COVID-19. Here immunoSEQ multiplex PCR was the method, and the copy in TCRdb shows in-frame clones only, minus some. The repertoire holds about 310,000 clones, with 85% to 90% as singletons. Sample: PBMCs or T cells enriched from blood (not recorded which). The receptors come from a woman younger than 35 with acute COVID-19.

In DNA form, the CDR3 reads TGTGCCAGTAGTAGGACTAGCGGGAAAGAGACCCAGTACTTC. It is translated as CASSRTSGKETQYF. V is TRBV19 and J is TRBJ2-5, with 12 nucleotides matching TRBD2. J gave up 3 bases and V 4 bases, and 0 bases lay outside the gene matches. CDR1 and CDR2 (germline): LNHDA, SQIVND (reference sequence). The CDR3 length is 14 residues.

J is TRBJ2-7 and V is TRBV24-1; weak D call: TRBD1 (6 bases). Germline loops: CDR1 KGHDR, CDR2 SFDVKD. The V gene lost 0 bases and the J gene lost 0 bases, with 14 bases spanning the gap. CDR3 size: 17 residues. The CDR3 DNA reads TGTGCCACCAGTGATTTGCGATGGGGGCTAAGCTCCTACGAGCAGTACTTC. Protein product: CATSDLRWGLSSYEQYF.

This clone appeared once. V usage is TRBV18 and J usage is TRBJ1-5, with a weak D call TRBD1 (5 bases). Deletions cut 6 bases from V and 4 bases from J, with 13 bases between. The V gene's germline CDR1 is KGHSH and CDR2 LQKENI. This CDR3 has 14 residues. CDR3 nucleotides: TGTGCCAGCTCCCTAGACAGCCAGAATCAGCCCCAGCATTTT. Protein sequence: CASSLDSQNQPQHF.

The rearrangement links TRBV6-5 to TRBJ1-5, with 7 nucleotides matching TRBD1. Germline CDR1 is MNHEY and CDR2 is SVGAGI. Trimming took 1 base from V and 5 from J; bases not matched to a gene: 8. The CDR3 sequence is 16 residues long. The CDR3 loop is CASSYLGRGFDQPQHF. In DNA form, the CDR3 reads TGTGCCAGCAGTTACTTGGGCAGGGGGTTCGATCAGCCCCAGCATTTT.

V is TRBV9 and J is TRBJ1-5; 8 bases line up with TRBD1. Germline lookup yields CDR1 SGDLS and CDR2 YYNGEE. The CDR3 has 14 amino acids. V dropped 0 bases and J dropped 6; count of bases not matched to a gene: 2. The CDR3 region has the DNA TGTGCCAGCAGCGTAGCAGGGGGCAGTCAGCCCCAGCATTTT. It translates to CASSVAGGSQPQHF.

This clone has a handful of counts. This chain links TRBV28 with TRBJ1-1; a possible D gene is TRBD1 (5 bases). Germline V CDR1 and CDR2: MDHEN, SYDVKM. Between the trimmed V and J ends, which lost 4 bases and 5 bases, there was a span of 17 bases. The CDR3 runs 15 residues. CDR3 loop: CASSSFRYGGTEAFF. CDR3 nucleotides: TGTGCCAGCAGTTCATTTCGATACGGGGGAACTGAAGCTTTCTTT.

The chain employs TRBV19 and TRBJ2-5; a possible D gene is TRBD1 (6 bases). The CDR3 contains 13 residues. Trimming removed 3 bases from V and 3 bases from J, with 8 bases in between. Germline V gives CDR1 LNHDA, CDR2 SQIVND (reference sequence). The chain's CDR3 is CASSIGQKETQYF. The CDR3 DNA follows: TGTGCCAGTAGTATCGGACAGAAAGAGACCCAGTACTTC.

The table lists this clone with a count of one. This rearrangement joins TRBV20-1 to TRBJ2-2; D is possibly TRBD1 (5 bases). The germline V and J ends were trimmed by 3 bases and 5 bases, with 16 bases remaining between them. Looked up from germline, CDR1 is DFQATT and CDR2 is SNEGSKA (reference sequence). This CDR3 is 15 amino acids long. The CDR3: CSASSGFGATGELFF. The CDR3 DNA follows: TGCAGTGCTAGTTCGGGTTTTGGGGCAACCGGGGAGCTGTTTTTT.